This TCR beta chain comes out of a study of T-cell memory formation after mild COVID-19. Germline V gene lookup returns CDR1 DFQATT and CDR2 SNEGSKA (reference sequence). The CDR3 covers 10 residues. V was pared by 7 bases and J by 10 bases, with 11 bases between. Amplification by 5'RACE using constant-segment primers produced TCR alpha and TCR beta cDNA libraries that carried sample barcodes and UMIs. TCRdb reprocessed the 5' RACE reads with MiXCR, giving one entry per CDR3 protein. Of hundreds of thousands of distinct CDR3 sequences detected, approximately 15% appear once; the ten largest clones hold around 20%.

V usage is TRBV20-1 and J usage is TRBJ2-1; a weak D match, TRBD2 (5 bases). The sequence derives from a man aged 18 to 30 who had mild COVID-19 (a few samples of this study predate the infection). Cell type and time point are not known. Sequenced material: PBMCs or a T cell subset sorted from them (not recorded which). CDR3 in amino acids: CSGILVEQFF. In DNA form, the CDR3 reads TGCAGTGGAATACTAGTCGAGCAGTTCTTC.